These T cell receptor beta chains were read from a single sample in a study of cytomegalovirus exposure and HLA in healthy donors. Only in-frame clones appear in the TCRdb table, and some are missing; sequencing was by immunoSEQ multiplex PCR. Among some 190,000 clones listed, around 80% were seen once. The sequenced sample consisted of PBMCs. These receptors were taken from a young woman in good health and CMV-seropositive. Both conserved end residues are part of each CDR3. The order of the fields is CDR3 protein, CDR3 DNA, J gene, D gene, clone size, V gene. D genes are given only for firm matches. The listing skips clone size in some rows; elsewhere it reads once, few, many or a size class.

CDR3 protein: CASSSGPSGAPYF; CDR3 DNA: TGTGCCAGCAGCTCTGGTCCTAGCGGGGCCCCCTACTTC; J gene: TRBJ2-5; D gene: TRBD2; clone size: NA; V gene: TRBV7-3
CDR3 protein: CASSPQRGPYNEQFF; CDR3 DNA: TGTGCCAGCAGCCCCCAGCGGGGGCCCTACAATGAGCAGTTCTTC; J gene: TRBJ2-1; D gene: TRBD2; clone size: NA; V gene: TRBV7-9
CDR3 protein: CSAARPGGTYEQYF; CDR3 DNA: TGCAGCGCCGCAAGACCCGGGGGAACCTACGAGCAGTACTTC; J gene: TRBJ2-7; D gene: NA; clone size: NA; V gene: TRBV29-1
CDR3 protein: CASGLVRWQGASGNTIYF; CDR3 DNA: TGTGCTAGTGGTTTGGTACGGTGGCAGGGGGCCTCTGGAAACACCATATATTTT; J gene: TRBJ1-3; D gene: TRBD1; clone size: few; V gene: TRBV12-5
CDR3 protein: CASSLSVTSQPQHF; CDR3 DNA: TGTGCCAGCAGTTTATCGGTAACTAGTCAGCCCCAGCATTTT; J gene: TRBJ1-5; D gene: NA; clone size: once; V gene: TRBV28
CDR3 protein: CASSFHRERGNTIYF; CDR3 DNA: TGTGCCAGCAGCTTCCACAGAGAGCGGGGAAACACCATATATTTT; J gene: TRBJ1-3; D gene: NA; clone size: NA; V gene: TRBV7-6
CDR3 protein: CASSRTGDQPQHF; CDR3 DNA: TGTGCCAGCAGTCGGACAGGGGATCAGCCCCAGCATTTT; J gene: TRBJ1-5; D gene: TRBD1; clone size: NA; V gene: TRBV6-5
CDR3 protein: CASSHAGSTYEQYF; CDR3 DNA: TGCGCCAGCAGCCATGCCGGGAGCACCTACGAGCAGTACTTC; J gene: TRBJ2-7; D gene: NA; clone size: NA; V gene: TRBV4-3
CDR3 protein: CASSLRLAGGEETQYF; CDR3 DNA: TGTGCCAGCAGCTTAAGATTAGCGGGGGGGGAAGAGACCCAGTACTTC; J gene: TRBJ2-5; D gene: TRBD2; clone size: few; V gene: TRBV11-2
CDR3 protein: CASSLGGTQYF; CDR3 DNA: TGTGCCAGCAGCTTGGGGGGTACGCAGTATTTT; J gene: TRBJ2-3; D gene: NA; clone size: NA; V gene: TRBV7-3
CDR3 protein: CASSLSPTGELFKLFF; CDR3 DNA: TGTGCCAGCAGTTTATCCCCCACCGGGGAGCTGTTTAAGCTGTTTTTT; J gene: TRBJ2-2; D gene: NA; clone size: NA; V gene: TRBV27
CDR3 protein: CASSQGWTSGGADTQYF; CDR3 DNA: TGTGCCAGCAGCCAAGGCTGGACTAGCGGGGGGGCAGATACGCAGTATTTT; J gene: TRBJ2-3; D gene: TRBD2; clone size: NA; V gene: TRBV4-2
CDR3 protein: CASSRGGQPQHF; CDR3 DNA: TGTGCCAGTAGCCGGGGGGGTCAGCCCCAGCATTTT; J gene: TRBJ1-5; D gene: NA; clone size: NA; V gene: TRBV19
CDR3 protein: CASSQTESGTQYF; CDR3 DNA: TGTGCCAGCAGCCAGACGGAGAGTGGGACGCAGTATTTT; J gene: TRBJ2-3; D gene: NA; clone size: NA; V gene: TRBV11-2
CDR3 protein: CASSLGDRVIYTDTQYF; CDR3 DNA: TGTGCCAGCAGCTTAGGTGACAGGGTAATATACACAGATACGCAGTATTTT; J gene: TRBJ2-3; D gene: TRBD1; clone size: NA; V gene: TRBV11-3
CDR3 protein: CASSYGGATDTQYF; CDR3 DNA: TGTGCCAGTAGTTACGGGGGGGCCACAGATACGCAGTATTTT; J gene: TRBJ2-3; D gene: TRBD2; clone size: NA; V gene: TRBV19
CDR3 protein: CASRPQASANTGELFF; CDR3 DNA: TGTGCCAGTAGACCACAGGCATCGGCGAACACCGGGGAGCTGTTTTTT; J gene: TRBJ2-2; D gene: NA; clone size: NA; V gene: TRBV19
CDR3 protein: CASSLAGFPSTDTQYF; CDR3 DNA: TGTGCCAGCAGCTTAGCAGGATTTCCTAGCACAGATACGCAGTATTTT; J gene: TRBJ2-3; D gene: NA; clone size: NA; V gene: TRBV13
CDR3 protein: CASTWSTVPGEQYF; CDR3 DNA: TGTGCCAGCACCTGGTCGACAGTTCCCGGCGAGCAGTACTTC; J gene: TRBJ2-7; D gene: NA; clone size: NA; V gene: TRBV2
CDR3 protein: CASRPCPGETQYF; CDR3 DNA: TGTGCAAGTCGCCCTTGCCCGGGGGAGACCCAGTACTTC; J gene: TRBJ2-5; D gene: NA; clone size: NA; V gene: TRBV12-2
CDR3 protein: CASTTQGHETQYF; CDR3 DNA: TGTGCCAGCACCACACAGGGGCACGAGACCCAGTACTTC; J gene: TRBJ2-5; D gene: TRBD1; clone size: NA; V gene: TRBV7-2
CDR3 protein: CASSQARGGSYNEQFF; CDR3 DNA: TGCGCCAGCAGCCAGGCGCGGGGGGGCTCCTACAATGAGCAGTTCTTC; J gene: TRBJ2-1; D gene: TRBD2; clone size: NA; V gene: TRBV4-3
CDR3 protein: CASRGADSLSYEQYF; CDR3 DNA: TGTGCCAGTAGGGGTGCGGACAGCCTCTCCTACGAGCAGTACTTC; J gene: TRBJ2-7; D gene: NA; clone size: once; V gene: TRBV19
CDR3 protein: CASSWTSRETQYF; CDR3 DNA: TGCGCCAGCAGCTGGACTAGCCGAGAGACCCAGTACTTC; J gene: TRBJ2-5; D gene: TRBD2; clone size: NA; V gene: TRBV5-1
CDR3 protein: CASSPFQGAVQETQYF; CDR3 DNA: TGTGCCAGCAGCCCATTCCAAGGGGCCGTCCAAGAGACCCAGTACTTC; J gene: TRBJ2-5; D gene: NA; clone size: NA; V gene: TRBV9
CDR3 protein: CKAGNYYGYTF; CDR3 DNA: TGCAAAGCAGGGAATTACTATGGCTACACCTTC; J gene: TRBJ1-2; D gene: NA; clone size: NA; V gene: TRBV29-1
CDR3 protein: CASSVAGSSYNEQFF; CDR3 DNA: TGTGCCAGCAGTGTAGCGGGGAGCTCCTACAATGAGCAGTTCTTC; J gene: TRBJ2-1; D gene: TRBD2; clone size: NA; V gene: TRBV6-4
CDR3 protein: CASKGDSYQPQHF; CDR3 DNA: TGTGCCAGCAAAGGGGACAGTTATCAGCCCCAGCATTTT; J gene: TRBJ1-5; D gene: TRBD1; clone size: NA; V gene: TRBV6-5
CDR3 protein: CSAGTVGTQYF; CDR3 DNA: TGCAGCGCCGGGACAGTCGGGACCCAGTACTTC; J gene: TRBJ2-5; D gene: TRBD1; clone size: NA; V gene: TRBV29-1
CDR3 protein: CASKGTGDTDTQYF; CDR3 DNA: TGTGCCAGTAAGGGGACAGGGGACACAGATACGCAGTATTTT; J gene: TRBJ2-3; D gene: TRBD1; clone size: NA; V gene: TRBV19
CDR3 protein: CASTGGRSGELFF; CDR3 DNA: TGTGCCAGCACAGGGGGCAGGTCCGGGGAGCTGTTTTTT; J gene: TRBJ2-2; D gene: TRBD1; clone size: once; V gene: TRBV14
CDR3 protein: CASSQGQVYGYTF; CDR3 DNA: TGTGCCAGCAGCCAAGGCCAGGTCTATGGCTACACCTTC; J gene: TRBJ1-2; D gene: NA; clone size: NA; V gene: TRBV14
CDR3 protein: CAWSVADRRPSAESSYNSPLHF; CDR3 DNA: TGTGCCTGGAGTGTAGCTGACAGGCGCCCGAGTGCCGAAAGCTCCTATAATTCACCCCTCCACTTT; J gene: TRBJ1-6; D gene: NA; clone size: NA; V gene: TRBV30
CDR3 protein: CASSYARLSSEQYF; CDR3 DNA: TGTGCCAGCAGTTACGCCAGGCTGTCATCAGAGCAGTACTTC; J gene: TRBJ2-7; D gene: NA; clone size: NA; V gene: TRBV6-5
CDR3 protein: CAIRQGAGNQPQHF; CDR3 DNA: TGTGCCATCAGACAGGGGGCAGGCAATCAGCCCCAGCATTTT; J gene: TRBJ1-5; D gene: TRBD1; clone size: NA; V gene: TRBV10-3
CDR3 protein: CASGTGSIDTQYF; CDR3 DNA: TGTGCCAGCGGAACAGGGTCAATAGATACGCAGTATTTT; J gene: TRBJ2-3; D gene: NA; clone size: NA; V gene: TRBV10-3
CDR3 protein: CASRTRGSETQYF; CDR3 DNA: TGCGCCAGCCGAACACGGGGGTCGGAGACCCAGTACTTC; J gene: TRBJ2-5; D gene: NA; clone size: NA; V gene: TRBV5-1
CDR3 protein: CASSLLLRVKNTGELFF; CDR3 DNA: TGTGCCAGCAGTTTGCTTTTGCGGGTCAAGAACACCGGGGAGCTGTTTTTT; J gene: TRBJ2-2; D gene: NA; clone size: NA; V gene: TRBV28
CDR3 protein: CATGTSGGRDTQYF; CDR3 DNA: TGTGCCACTGGGACTAGCGGGGGGAGAGATACGCAGTATTTT; J gene: TRBJ2-3; D gene: TRBD2; clone size: NA; V gene: TRBV10-3
CDR3 protein: CASSPAGGDTQYF; CDR3 DNA: TGTGCCAGCTCACCGGCCGGGGGGGATACGCAGTATTTT; J gene: TRBJ2-3; D gene: TRBD2; clone size: NA; V gene: TRBV18
CDR3 protein: CASRPSGDTEAFF; CDR3 DNA: TGCGCCAGCAGACCATCCGGGGACACTGAAGCTTTCTTT; J gene: TRBJ1-1; D gene: NA; clone size: NA; V gene: TRBV4-1
CDR3 protein: CASSYWTGWLGWGYTF; CDR3 DNA: TGTGCCAGCAGTTACTGGACAGGGTGGTTGGGTTGGGGCTACACCTTC; J gene: TRBJ1-2; D gene: TRBD1; clone size: once; V gene: TRBV6-5
CDR3 protein: CAIAGRASDEQYF; CDR3 DNA: TGTGCCATCGCGGGGCGAGCTTCCGACGAGCAGTACTTC; J gene: TRBJ2-7; D gene: NA; clone size: NA; V gene: TRBV28